A selection of T cell receptor beta chains follows, all from one sample in a study of blood T cell repertoires in COVID-19. The data were produced by immunoSEQ multiplex PCR, yet TCRdb's version contains in-frame clones alone and is incomplete. The sample gives under 300,000 clones, 70% to 90% of which show up once; around 3.6% is in the top ten. Input material: peripheral blood. These receptor sequences come from a man aged 18 to 30 with active or convalescent COVID-19. Both conserved end residues are part of each CDR3. The D gene is left open where the match is weak. A row's size may be missing; if present it is once, few, many or a size class.

j_gene,d_gene,v_gene,abundance,CDR3nt,CDR3aa
TRBJ1-2,NA,TRBV19,NA,TGTGCCAGTACCCGGTCGGGATACAATGGCTACACCTTC,CASTRSGYNGYTF
TRBJ1-1,NA,TRBV19,few,TGTGCCAGTAGTATAGATCCCGATACAGGTAAAGCTTTCTTT,CASSIDPDTGKAFF
TRBJ2-5,NA,TRBV9,few,TGTGCCAGCAGCGTCGGACAGCAAGAGACCCAGTACTTC,CASSVGQQETQYF
TRBJ2-1,TRBD2,TRBV3-1/TRBV3-2,NA,TGTGCCAGCAGCCAAGGTCTAGCGGGGGTCTACAATGAGCAGTTCTTC,CASSQGLAGVYNEQFF
TRBJ2-7,NA,TRBV7-2,NA,TGTGCCAGCAGCGCCTTCCCGGGAAGGTCCTACGAGCAGTACTTC,CASSAFPGRSYEQYF
TRBJ2-2,NA,TRBV4-1,NA,TGCGCCAGCAGCCATCACGATGCGACCGGGGAGCTGTTTTTT,CASSHHDATGELFF
TRBJ2-7,NA,TRBV6-1,NA,TGTGCCAGCAGTGAGGGCAGTGGGGCCCGGGAGCAGTACTTC,CASSEGSGAREQYF
TRBJ1-2,NA,TRBV7-2,NA,TGTGCCAGCAGCTTAAACATCCAGGTCCCTAACTATGGCTACACCTTC,CASSLNIQVPNYGYTF
TRBJ1-5,NA,TRBV2,NA,TGTGCCAGCAAATTCAACAGGTCCCAGCATTTT,CASKFNRSQHF
TRBJ2-1,NA,TRBV10-3,NA,TGTGCCATCAGGGCCTCAGCGGGCCTCGAGGTGGGAGGAAGAAATGAGCAGTTCTTC,CAIRASAGLEVGGRNEQFF
TRBJ2-7,TRBD2,TRBV19,NA,TGTGCCAGTAGCGCGGGACTAGCGGGAGGTGCCTACGAGCAGTACTTC,CASSAGLAGGAYEQYF
TRBJ1-2,TRBD1,TRBV7-2,NA,TGTGCCAGCAGTTCACAGGGGGCCGGCTATGGCTACACCTTC,CASSSQGAGYGYTF
TRBJ2-7,NA,TRBV7-2,few,TGTGCCAGCAGCTTAGGAAGGACACCAACCTACGAGCAGTACTTC,CASSLGRTPTYEQYF
TRBJ1-4,TRBD1,TRBV30,NA,TGTGCCTGGAGTGCAGGGGGGGAAAAACTGTTTTTT,CAWSAGGEKLFF
TRBJ1-3,TRBD1,TRBV28,few,TGTGCCAGCCAAGGGTGGGACAGGAGCTCTGGAAACACCATATATTTT,CASQGWDRSSGNTIYF
TRBJ1-1,NA,TRBV9,NA,TGTGCCAGCAGCGGTCCCGGGACGTTCGGGGGGGCTGAAGCTTTCTTT,CASSGPGTFGGAEAFF
TRBJ1-1,TRBD1,TRBV30,NA,TGTGCCTGGAGTCCCGGACAGGGAATTAACACTGAAGCTTTCTTT,CAWSPGQGINTEAFF
TRBJ1-5,TRBD1,TRBV23-1,NA,TGCGCCAGCCGGTGGGACAGGGGACACAATAGCAATCAGCCCCAGCATTTT,CASRWDRGHNSNQPQHF
TRBJ2-7,NA,TRBV7-9,NA,TGTGCCAGCAGCCCACAGGCCTACGAGCAGTACTTC,CASSPQAYEQYF
TRBJ2-5,NA,TRBV29-1,NA,TGCAGCGCTGGTTTCAGAGAGACCCAGTACTTC,CSAGFRETQYF
TRBJ1-6,TRBD1,TRBV9,once,TGTGCCAGCAGCCCATCCGGGACAGCTAATTCACCCCTCCACTTT,CASSPSGTANSPLHF
TRBJ2-3,NA,TRBV5-4,NA,TGTGCCAGCAGCTTTAACAGTTTGGCAGATACGCAGTATTTT,CASSFNSLADTQYF
TRBJ2-5,TRBD2,TRBV6-1,NA,TGTGCCAGCAGTGAGGGGGGACACTCACTAGCGGGGATCCAAGAGACCCAGTACTTC,CASSEGGHSLAGIQETQYF
TRBJ2-1,TRBD1,TRBV11-2,NA,TGTGCCAGCAGCACAAACCCCGGGACAGCTTACAATGAGCAGTTCTTC,CASSTNPGTAYNEQFF
TRBJ1-2,TRBD1,TRBV6-5,NA,TGTGCCAGCAGTTGGACAGGGGGCTATGGCTACACCTTC,CASSWTGGYGYTF